The rows below give T cell receptor beta chains drawn from one sample of a study of OX40 agonist ivuxolimab in advanced cancers. Repertoires were generated with immunoSEQ multiplex PCR, while TCRdb's copy carries only in-frame clones and drops some. The table includes more than 75,000 clones, 84% detected once. Sequencing used CD4+ or CD8+ T cells sorted from blood, obtained in a trial of the OX40 agonist ivuxolimab. These receptors were taken from an adult with an advanced solid tumor such as melanoma, head and neck, liver or kidney cancer. Each CDR3 is given with its conserved first and last residue. The D gene is left open where the match is weak. Rows may omit the clone size; those that give it use once, few, many or a size class.

>few|TRBJ2-1|TRBV10-3|.
CAISEGKRTGDNEQFF
TGTGCCATCAGTGAAGGAAAGAGGACCGGGGACAATGAGCAGTTCTTC
>.|TRBJ2-1|TRBV18|TRBD1
CASSPNGQGVNNEQFF
TGTGCCAGCTCACCGAACGGACAGGGGGTGAACAATGAGCAGTTCTTC
>.|TRBJ2-1|TRBV6-1|TRBD2
CASRAGGSRDEQFF
TGTGCCAGCAGGGCGGGAGGGAGTAGGGATGAGCAGTTCTTC
>.|TRBJ1-1|TRBV7-2|.
CASSKGRNTEAFF
TGTGCCAGCTCTAAGGGGCGGAACACTGAAGCTTTCTTT
>.|TRBJ2-3|TRBV10-1|TRBD1
CASSPTGGAQYF
TGCGCCAGCAGTCCCACAGGGGGAGCGCAGTATTTT
>.|TRBJ1-5|TRBV15|.
CATSRDRFNQPQHF
TGTGCCACCAGCAGGGACAGATTCAATCAGCCCCAGCATTTT
>.|TRBJ2-7|TRBV6-5|.
CASRLGEGPSYEQYF
TGTGCCAGCCGTCTGGGTGAGGGGCCCTCCTACGAGCAGTACTTC
>.|TRBJ2-4|TRBV19|.
CASTGDGNIQYF
TGTGCCAGTACCGGGGATGGAAACATTCAGTACTTC
>.|TRBJ2-5|TRBV6-6|TRBD1
CASRRGQGSETQYF
TGTGCCAGCAGACGTGGACAGGGATCAGAGACCCAGTACTTC
>once|TRBJ1-5|TRBV7-2|.
CASSSTGTGFSNQPQHF
TGTGCCAGCAGCTCGACGGGTACAGGTTTTAGCAATCAGCCCCAGCATTTT
>.|TRBJ1-5|TRBV7-9|.
CASSLQGSNQPQHF
TGTGCCAGCAGCTTACAGGGCAGCAATCAGCCCCAGCATTTT
>once|TRBJ2-3|TRBV30|.
CAWSGGSDTQYF
TGTGCCTGGAGTGGCGGGTCCGATACGCAGTATTTT
>.|TRBJ2-3|TRBV5-1|TRBD2
CASNMPSGTQGDTQYF
TGCGCCAGCAATATGCCTAGCGGCACCCAAGGGGATACGCAGTATTTT
>once|TRBJ1-1|TRBV5-1|.
CASSLNTGTLNTEAFF
TGCGCCAGCAGCTTGAACACAGGAACCCTGAACACTGAAGCTTTCTTT
>.|TRBJ1-2|TRBV4-3|TRBD1
CASSTGQGAYGYTF
TGCGCCAGCAGCACGGGACAGGGGGCCTATGGCTACACCTTC
>once|TRBJ2-4|TRBV6-1|TRBD1
CASRLQGDVIQYF
TGTGCCAGCAGGCTACAGGGGGACGTTATTCAGTACTTC
>.|TRBJ2-2|TRBV9|.
CASSRTQIFTGELFF
TGTGCCAGCAGCAGGACTCAGATCTTCACCGGGGAGCTGTTTTTT
>once|TRBJ1-2|TRBV15|.
CATSSPYEGSYGYTF
TGTGCCACCAGCAGCCCTTATGAGGGCTCCTATGGCTACACCTTC
>.|TRBJ1-1|TRBV12-5|.
CASAGDLNTEAFF
TGTGCTAGTGCGGGAGACCTGAACACTGAAGCTTTCTTT
>.|TRBJ2-4|TRBV19|TRBD2
CASSILRGSGENIQYF
TGTGCCAGTAGTATATTGCGGGGGTCGGGGGAAAACATTCAGTACTTC
>.|TRBJ1-2|TRBV19|.
CASSTTIAGRGYTF
TGTGCCAGTAGTACCACCATAGCTGGTAGGGGCTACACCTTC
>.|TRBJ2-3|TRBV11-2|.
CASSLGRDGGGTQYF
TGTGCCAGCAGCTTGGGTCGGGACGGGGGAGGTACGCAGTATTTT
>.|TRBJ2-7|TRBV9|TRBD2
CASSVSAGAYEQYF
TGTGCCAGCAGCGTAAGTGCGGGAGCCTACGAGCAGTACTTC
>.|TRBJ1-1|TRBV27|TRBD1
CASTAGGGMNTEAFF
TGTGCCAGCACCGCAGGGGGGGGAATGAACACTGAAGCTTTCTTT
>.|TRBJ2-3|TRBV4-1|.
CASSQGTPSTDTQYF
TGCGCCAGCAGCCAAGGGACGCCCAGCACAGATACGCAGTATTTT
>.|TRBJ2-7|TRBV2|TRBD2
CASSVTSGLGEQYF
TGTGCCAGCAGTGTGACTAGCGGCCTCGGGGAGCAGTACTTC
>.|TRBJ1-1|TRBV5-1|.
CASSPAQPRGTEAFF
TGCGCCAGCAGCCCGGCCCAGCCCAGGGGCACTGAAGCTTTCTTT
>.|TRBJ2-4|TRBV10-2|.
CASNDSGGARMNIQYF
TGCGCCAGCAACGATTCAGGGGGGGCGCGGATGAACATTCAGTACTTC
>.|TRBJ1-3|TRBV11-2|.
CASSGVGSNTIYF
TGTGCCAGCAGCGGGGTCGGGAGTAACACCATATATTTT
>few|TRBJ1-4|TRBV7-6|.
CASRQATNEKLFF
TGTGCCAGCAGACAGGCAACTAATGAAAAACTGTTTTTT
>.|TRBJ2-7|TRBV29-1|.
CSVEVWSSGIPTYEQYF
TGCAGCGTTGAAGTCTGGTCATCGGGGATCCCAACCTACGAGCAGTACTTC
>.|TRBJ1-1|TRBV7-3|.
CASSFGGMNTEAFF
TGTGCCAGCAGCTTCGGGGGGATGAACACTGAAGCTTTCTTT
>.|TRBJ2-7|TRBV19|TRBD1
CASNGQGIGEQYF
TGTGCCAGCAACGGACAGGGGATTGGCGAGCAGTACTTC
>.|TRBJ2-4|TRBV7-2|.
CASSLGADPAKNIQYF
TGTGCCAGCAGCTTAGGGGCGGACCCAGCCAAAAACATTCAGTACTTC
>once|TRBJ1-3|TRBV7-9|.
CASSSPSSGNTIYF
TGTGCCAGCAGCTCGCCTAGTTCTGGAAACACCATATATTTT
>.|TRBJ2-2|TRBV5-1|.
CASSLEAVKTGELFF
TGCGCCAGCAGCTTGGAGGCAGTAAAAACCGGGGAGCTGTTTTTT
>.|TRBJ2-1|TRBV6-5|.
CASSYRGGDNEQFF
TGTGCCAGCAGTTACAGGGGCGGGGACAATGAGCAGTTCTTC
>.|TRBJ2-7|TRBV6-1|TRBD1
CASSHDRGQIYEQYF
TGTGCCAGCAGCCATGACAGGGGGCAGATCTACGAGCAGTACTTC
>.|TRBJ1-1|TRBV10-3|TRBD1
CATLRTGMNTEAFF
TGTGCCACCCTACGGACAGGGATGAACACTGAAGCTTTCTTT
>.|TRBJ1-2|TRBV5-5|.
CASHTGTPSPGGYTF
TGTGCCAGCCATACCGGGACACCTAGTCCGGGGGGCTACACCTTC
>once|TRBJ2-2|TRBV10-1|.
CASSSGSGELFF
TGCGCCAGCAGTAGTGGGAGCGGGGAGCTGTTTTTT
>.|TRBJ2-3|TRBV7-3|TRBD2
CASSSSGGGGTDTQYF
TGTGCCAGCAGCTCCTCCGGGGGGGGCGGCACAGATACGCAGTATTTT
>once|TRBJ2-7|TRBV19|.
CASSIEGFSYEQYF
TGTGCCAGTAGTATAGAAGGGTTTAGCTACGAGCAGTACTTC
>.|TRBJ2-7|TRBV7-9|.
CASSSQTGRGYEQYF
TGTGCCAGCAGCTCCCAAACGGGCAGGGGCTACGAGCAGTACTTC
>.|TRBJ1-1|TRBV7-2|.
CASSFYAGGTEAFF
TGTGCCAGCAGCTTTTACGCGGGTGGGACTGAAGCTTTCTTT
>.|TRBJ1-1|TRBV9|.
CASSRGPEGTEAFF
TGTGCCAGCAGCCGGGGCCCCGAGGGCACTGAAGCTTTCTTT
>.|TRBJ1-5|TRBV30|.
CAWNLEGNQPQHF
TGTGCCTGGAATTTAGAAGGGAATCAGCCCCAGCATTTT
>.|TRBJ2-5|TRBV5-6|.
CASSLDRQETQYF
TGTGCCAGCAGCTTGGACCGTCAAGAGACCCAGTACTTC